This T cell receptor beta chain was documented in a study of cytomegalovirus exposure and HLA in healthy donors. The donors belonged to the roughly 120-subject validation cohort, separate from the roughly 700-subject first cohort. Using immunoSEQ multiplex PCR, the repertoire was profiled, and TCRdb retains in-frame clones only, with some absent. The repertoire holds under 75,000 clones, with more than 85% as singletons. This CDR3 comprises 15 residues. Germline CDR1 is LNHDA and CDR2 is SQIVND (reference sequence). Losses at the gene ends were 6 bases for V and 2 bases for J; bases not matched to a gene: 10.

The chain carries TRBV19 and TRBJ2-7; TRBD1 matches at 7 bases. Sequenced sample: PBMCs. This sequence was found in a woman aged 18 to 35 in good health and CMV-seropositive. CDR3 region: CASRQGKTPPYEQYF. CDR3 nucleotide sequence: TGTGCCAGTAGACAGGGGAAGACACCGCCCTACGAGCAGTACTTC.